Listed below are T cell receptor beta chains from one sample, sequenced in a study of CD8+ T cells in alopecia areata. This table comes from immunoSEQ multiplex PCR, and its TCRdb copy is limited to in-frame clones, with some not included. The repertoire holds roughly 280,000 clones, with 60% as singletons. Specimen: CD4+ T cells sorted from blood, collected between weeks 51 and 54, from a patient treated with tofacitinib. The source of these receptors is a human donor with alopecia areata. Both conserved end residues are part of each CDR3. A D gene is named only where the DNA matches it firmly. Only some rows state a clone size, as once, few, many or a class for expanded clones.

v_call: TRBV29-1; d_call: .; j_call: TRBJ2-7; clone_size: few; cdr3_aa: CSVEEPALRGEQYF; cdr3_nt: TGCAGCGTTGAAGAACCGGCGTTAAGGGGGGAGCAGTACTTC
v_call: TRBV30; d_call: TRBD1; j_call: TRBJ2-2; clone_size: .; cdr3_aa: CAWSDRGTGELFF; cdr3_nt: TGTGCCTGGAGTGACAGGGGTACCGGGGAGCTGTTTTTT
v_call: TRBV29-1; d_call: .; j_call: TRBJ1-5; clone_size: few; cdr3_aa: CSVSNGDQPQHF; cdr3_nt: TGCAGCGTGTCAAATGGGGATCAGCCCCAGCATTTT
v_call: TRBV23-1; d_call: .; j_call: TRBJ1-1; clone_size: .; cdr3_aa: CASSQGGHPAQTEAFF; cdr3_nt: TGCGCCAGCAGTCAAGGGGGACACCCAGCCCAGACTGAAGCTTTCTTT
v_call: TRBV27; d_call: .; j_call: TRBJ1-4; clone_size: few; cdr3_aa: CASSRLAGREKLFF; cdr3_nt: TGTGCCAGCAGCCGTTTGGCAGGGAGGGAAAAACTGTTTTTT
v_call: TRBV10-3; d_call: .; j_call: TRBJ2-5; clone_size: .; cdr3_aa: CAISEGGRETQYF; cdr3_nt: TGTGCCATCAGTGAGGGCGGGCGAGAGACCCAGTACTTC
v_call: TRBV4-2; d_call: .; j_call: TRBJ2-4; clone_size: .; cdr3_aa: CASSQDFGQPGNIQYF; cdr3_nt: TGTGCCAGCAGCCAAGATTTCGGGCAACCCGGAAACATTCAGTACTTC
v_call: TRBV4-1; d_call: .; j_call: TRBJ2-3; clone_size: .; cdr3_aa: CASTPLALITDTQYF; cdr3_nt: TGCGCCAGCACCCCTCTGGCGCTAATCACAGATACGCAGTATTTT
v_call: TRBV2; d_call: .; j_call: TRBJ2-7; clone_size: .; cdr3_aa: CASVQGTGYEQYF; cdr3_nt: TGTGCCAGCGTACAGGGCACGGGGTACGAGCAGTACTTC
v_call: TRBV5-1; d_call: TRBD2; j_call: TRBJ2-3; clone_size: few; cdr3_aa: CASSPGLAGDTQYF; cdr3_nt: TGCGCCAGCAGCCCGGGACTAGCTGGAGATACGCAGTATTTT
v_call: TRBV15; d_call: .; j_call: TRBJ1-2; clone_size: .; cdr3_aa: CATSTGESYGYTF; cdr3_nt: TGTGCCACCAGCACAGGGGAGAGCTATGGCTACACCTTC
v_call: TRBV20-1; d_call: .; j_call: TRBJ1-1; clone_size: .; cdr3_aa: CSAVLTEAFF; cdr3_nt: TGCAGTGCTGTATTAACTGAAGCTTTCTTT
v_call: TRBV2; d_call: TRBD1; j_call: TRBJ1-6; clone_size: .; cdr3_aa: CASSEMGQRQNSPLHF; cdr3_nt: TGTGCCAGCAGTGAGATGGGACAGAGACAAAATTCACCCCTCCACTTT
v_call: TRBV5-1; d_call: TRBD1; j_call: TRBJ1-1; clone_size: .; cdr3_aa: CASSSGQANTEAFF; cdr3_nt: TGCGCCAGCAGCTCGGGACAGGCGAACACTGAAGCTTTCTTT
v_call: TRBV30; d_call: .; j_call: TRBJ2-5; clone_size: .; cdr3_aa: CAWSVQSPLGGETQYF; cdr3_nt: TGTGCCTGGAGTGTACAGAGTCCATTGGGGGGAGAGACCCAGTACTTC
v_call: TRBV7-9; d_call: .; j_call: TRBJ2-1; clone_size: .; cdr3_aa: CASSPQRRVSRNEQFF; cdr3_nt: TGTGCCAGCAGCCCTCAGCGGCGGGTCTCCCGGAATGAGCAGTTCTTC
v_call: TRBV5-1; d_call: .; j_call: TRBJ2-7; clone_size: .; cdr3_aa: CASSLEDGRAYEQYF; cdr3_nt: TGCGCCAGCAGCCTGGAGGACGGCCGCGCCTACGAGCAGTACTTC
v_call: TRBV27; d_call: .; j_call: TRBJ2-3; clone_size: .; cdr3_aa: CASGPRRSTDTQYF; cdr3_nt: TGTGCCAGCGGGCCCAGACGAAGCACAGATACGCAGTATTTT
v_call: TRBV5-1; d_call: .; j_call: TRBJ1-2; clone_size: .; cdr3_aa: CASSLAAGRDYGYTF; cdr3_nt: TGCGCCAGCAGCTTGGCGGCAGGCCGGGACTATGGCTACACCTTC
v_call: TRBV5-6; d_call: .; j_call: TRBJ2-5; clone_size: few; cdr3_aa: CASSTEETQYF; cdr3_nt: TGTGCCAGCAGCACCGAAGAGACCCAGTACTTC